One sample yielded the 12 T cell receptor beta chains listed below, sequenced in a study of tissue T cells after allogeneic stem cell transplantation (dated by TCRdb to between 2021 and 2023). This specimen's time point label, per the study, means: mouse harvest day 14 after allogeneic transplant. Mouse grafts combined 10^7 T-cell-depleted bone marrow cells with 10^6 splenic CD5+ T cells, given via tail vein injection. The receptor library was made with the immunoSEQ multiplex PCR assay. TCRdb's version of the immuneACCESS table is confined to in-frame rearrangements and falls short of the full clone set. An unresolved V gene accounts for under half of the shortfall where checked; the remainder is of unknown origin. Here the sample has 6,000 to 9,500 clones; roughly 38% occur a single time. The ten largest clones capture around 6.4% of the sample. Sequenced material: skin. Receptor source: a female BALB/c mouse given C57BL/6 T cells with graft-versus-host disease after an allogeneic hematopoietic cell transplant.

In regard to this clone: Mouse gene names apply. The read ends 1 residue before the CDR3 terminus; that terminus is restored from the germline J gene. This specimen includes other DNA sequences encoding the same CDR3. The gene calls are TRBV5 and TRBJ1-5; 8 bases match TRBD1. CDR3 length equals 16 residues. With 3 bases clipped from V and 0 bases from J, the junction kept 4 bases outside the gene matches. The germline CDR1 and CDR2 sequences are LGHNA and YNLKQL (reference sequence). CDR3 residues: CASSHGTGPNNQAPLF. The part of the CDR3 DNA that was read is TGTGCCAGCAGCCACGGGACAGGACCTAACAACCAGGCTCCGCTT.

With respect to this clone: Gene names and germline match the mouse. The sequenced fragment ends 1 residue before the CDR3 boundary, so the rest is inferred from the germline J gene. The rearrangement links TRBV26 to TRBJ2-2; D is uncertain. The germline V gene encodes CDR1 KGHPV and CDR2 FQNQEV (reference sequence). The germline V and J ends were trimmed by 3 bases and 1 base, with 6 bases remaining between them. The CDR3 length is 14 residues. The CDR3 region is CASSLGENTGQLYF. CDR3 DNA (partial): TGTGCCAGCAGTCTCGGGGAAAACACCGGGCAGCTCTAC.

Comment on this clone: Gene names refer to mouse genes. The CDR3 extends 1 residue past the end of the read, so its final part is completed from the germline J gene. This chain joins TRBV19 and TRBJ1-3; D is possibly TRBD1 (5 bases). The V gene lost 4 bases and the J gene lost 0 bases, with 11 bases spanning the gap. Looked up from germline, CDR1 is FNHDT and CDR2 is SITEND (reference sequence). The CDR3 extends over 15 amino acids. The CDR3 reads CASSGGVYSGNTLYF. The sequenced CDR3 bases are TGTGCCAGCAGTGGAGGGGTTTATTCTGGAAATACGCTCTAT.

With regard to this clone: Gene names and germline refer to mouse. The read terminates 1 residue ahead of where the CDR3 ends, so the germline J gene completes it. This rearrangement joins TRBV1 to TRBJ1-1, with D unresolved. Germline V gene data show CDR1 as NSQYPW and CDR2 as LRSPGD (reference sequence). The CDR3 runs to 13 residues. Trimming cost V 3 bases and J 0 bases, with 5 bases left between them. CDR3 DNA (partial): TGCACCTGCAGTGCCGGGACAAACACAGAAGTCTTC. This sequence encodes CTCSAGTNTEVF. In full, the CDR3 is CTCSAGTNTEVFF.

With respect to this clone: Gene names are the mouse ones. CDR3 bases read: TGTGCCAGCAACAGGGGGGAAAACACCGGGCAGCTCTAC. Translating gives CASNRGENTGQLY. The entire CDR3 sequence reads CASNRGENTGQLYF. The J gene is TRBJ2-2, the V gene TRBV26; TRBD1 matches at 8 bases. The read gets to within 1 residue of the CDR3 end, and the germline J gene fills in the rest. CDR3 length: 14 amino acids. Germline CDR1 and CDR2: KGHPV and FQNQEV (reference sequence). Trimming at V came to 7 bases and at J to 1 base, leaving 2 bases not matched to a gene.

For this clone: Gene names are the mouse ones. The read ends 1 residue shy of where the CDR3 ends; the end is completed using the germline J gene. The chain is built from TRBV26 and TRBJ1-2; no definite D call. V was shortened by 2 bases and J by 3 bases, with 4 bases between the two germline ends. The CDR3 runs 12 residues. Germline loops: CDR1 KGHPV, CDR2 FQNQEV (reference sequence). The sequenced part of the CDR3 DNA is TGTGCCAGCAGTCTGCGGGACTCCGACTACACC. It specifies CASSLRDSDYT. The full CDR3 sequence reads CASSLRDSDYTF.

The table lists this clone with a few counts. The listed genes are named as in mouse. Coverage ceases 1 residue before the CDR3 finishes, and the germline J gene fills in the end. The chain links TRBV13-2 to TRBJ1-4, with a weak D call TRBD1 (6 bases). The CDR3 runs 16 residues. Germline CDR1 is NNHNN and CDR2 is SYGAGS (reference sequence). V lost 5 bases to trimming and J lost 2 bases, with 16 bases between them. CDR3 sequence reads: CASGRPGTKSNERLFF. The sequenced CDR3 bases are TGTGCCAGCGGCCGACCCGGGACAAAATCCAACGAAAGATTATTT.

Notes on this clone: These gene names are mouse names. Coverage ceases 1 residue before the CDR3 finishes, and the germline J gene fills in the end. V is TRBV3 and J is TRBJ1-2; 7 nucleotides line up with TRBD1. The CDR3 extends over 13 amino acids. V lost 4 bases, J lost 2 bases, and 1 base stayed unmatched. CDR1 and CDR2 from the germline V gene are SNHLY and FYNGKV (reference sequence). Here the CDR3 reads CASSSQGNSDYTF. Incomplete CDR3 DNA: TGTGCCAGCAGCTCACAGGGGAACTCCGACTACACC.

Remarks on this clone: Each gene name is a mouse one. The DNA ends 1 residue before the CDR3 does, and the rest of the CDR3 is filled in from the germline J gene. V is TRBV16 and J is TRBJ2-7, with D perhaps matching TRBD1 (6 bases). The CDR3 covers 12 residues. V was pared by 5 bases and J by 4 bases, with 9 bases between. The germline V gene has CDR1 SGHSA and CDR2 FRNQAP. The CDR3 loop is CASSPGQYEQYF. The covered CDR3 bases are TGTGCAAGCAGCCCGGGACAATATGAACAGTAC.

As for this clone: Germline and genes here are mouse. The read falls 1 residue short of the CDR3 end, and the missing part is taken from the germline J gene. The rearrangement uses TRBV24 and TRBJ2-2; 10 nucleotides agree with TRBD2. The J segment lost 2 bases and the V segment lost 1 base, leaving 1 base of the junction unmatched. CDR3 length: 16 residues. Per germline, CDR1 KGHTA and CDR2 FRNEEI. CDR3 in amino acids: CASSLWTGGNTGQLYF. Incomplete CDR3 DNA: TGTGCCAGCAGTCTGTGGACTGGGGGTAACACCGGGCAGCTCTAC.

This clone was observed a handful of times. Gene names follow the mouse nomenclature. The CDR3 DNA, read in part, is TGTGCCAGCAGCCTCCGGGACAGGGGAAACACCCAGTAC. This encodes CASSLRDRGNTQY. The entire CDR3 reads CASSLRDRGNTQYF. V and J are TRBV26 and TRBJ2-5; 10 positions match TRBD1. The read finishes 1 residue shy of the CDR3 end, and the germline J gene is used to complete it. V was clipped by 6 bases and J by 7 bases; unmatched bases: 7. Germline V gives CDR1 KGHPV, CDR2 FQNQEV (reference sequence). The CDR3 has 14 residues.

As for this clone: Mouse gene names and germline throughout. The read terminates 1 residue ahead of where the CDR3 ends, so the germline J gene completes it. V usage is TRBV13-3 and J usage is TRBJ2-7; 12 bases are a match to TRBD2. Germline lookup yields CDR1 NNHDY and CDR2 SYVADS. CDR3 length: 13 residues. V shed 7 bases and J 4 bases; nucleotides not matched to a gene: 3. Partial CDR3 DNA: TGTGCCAGCCGGACTGGGGGGGGATATGAACAGTAC. Protein product: CASRTGGGYEQY. The CDR3, in full, reads CASRTGGGYEQYF.